This entry features one T cell receptor (beta chain) sequence. The CDR3 length is 14 residues. Germline V gene lookup returns CDR1 LNHNV and CDR2 YYDKDF (reference sequence). The primer mix had 60 Vbeta and 13 Jbeta primers. Profiled with immunoSEQ multiplex PCR; TCRdb holds only in-frame clones, not every one. The sample holds more than 150,000 clones; 65% to 90% are singletons and the top ten take 1% to 1.5%. This entry comes from a study of cytomegalovirus exposure and HLA in healthy donors. This sequence originates from a girl aged 2 to 9 in good health and CMV-seropositive. This chain connects TRBV15 to TRBJ2-5; TRBD1 matches at 8 bases. The DNA end is more similar to TRBJ2-7, so the J call may be wrong. The sequenced material came from PBMCs. The CDR3 nucleotides are TGTGCCACCAGGGATAATGGACAGGGCTACGAGCAGTACTTC. It specifies CATRDNGQGYEQYF.